The sequence of this T cell receptor (beta chain) was determined in a study of cytomegalovirus exposure and HLA in healthy donors (dated by TCRdb to 2016 to 2017). At the level of the whole study: An earlier analysis of approximately 640 of the donors reported about 250 Gb of sequence data and about 100 million unique TCR beta sequences from 150 million to 200 million T cells. Besides the first cohort of 666 subjects, a separate validation cohort made up of 120 different subjects was used. Rather than using new phenotypic data, the later analysis identified candidate immune exposures from TCR beta sequences and from how often those sequences occurred across donors. A later analysis re-analyzed previously published TCR beta repertoires from roughly 630 donors and added high-resolution HLA genotyping to study TCR occurrence patterns. All discovery cohort repertoires had been generated on a single sequencing platform. Genome-wide SNP genotypes for about 65% of the roughly 670 donors were used in a later genetic analysis, which treated that subset as a discovery cohort. Among the roughly 410 genotyped donors, around 81% belonged to the genetic ancestry cluster associated with self-reported Caucasian donors. To decide whether each TCR beta V gene segment behaved as functional or pseudogenic, an earlier analysis of approximately 590 of the donors relied on high-throughput TCR beta sequencing. The study profiled the T cell repertoires of approximately 700 subjects by immunosequencing and related them to cytomegalovirus serostatus. The aim of the study was to test whether cataloging public T cell receptors could identify signatures of past pathogen exposure. Both class I and class II loci were covered by HLA typing, at four-digit resolution. High-throughput TCR immunosequencing, statistical association of individual TCRs with disease status, and machine learning were combined to predict cytomegalovirus infection status. An early release covering roughly 580 HLA-typed donors comprised about 310 gigabases of sequencing data and approximately 85 million unique TCR sequences. Among roughly 370 genotyped donors of the cohort, an average of about 240,000 unique TCR beta nucleotide sequences were sequenced per donor, roughly 20% of them non-productive. Five DR-DQ haplotypes were treated as single units for association and clustering because of strong linkage in the cohort. Donor age, sex, ethnicity and CMV serostatus were collected together with the repertoire data. The number of donors typed differed by locus, with about 620-630 for A, B, C, DRB1 and DQB1, around 500 for DQA1, 600 to 610 for DPA1, and some 470 for DPB1.

Regarding this clone: Its antigen specificity is not known. Base-call qualities are not available, and no considerably larger clone is one nucleotide away.

Paper-wide results and their limitations: While some public TCRs were present in many individuals, most TCR sequences turned up only very rarely across donors. CMV serostatus was the only immune exposure information available for the cohort. A later analysis found that TCR association rates varied across HLA loci, with DRB1 alleles showing the most associated TCRs and HLA-C alleles the fewest. In vitro tests confirmed that a few of the cytomegalovirus-associated TCR beta chains recognize cytomegalovirus antigens. Because some donors lacked HLA typing at each locus, the association tests relied only on the typed subset. Only TCR beta chains were sequenced in this cohort, and the absence of alpha or paired-chain data limited detectable features. In both the original and validation cohorts, the classifier was reported to diagnose cytomegalovirus status with high specificity and sensitivity. A later genetic analysis associated a missense DCLRE1C variant with V-gene and J-gene trimming of TCR beta chains, and an independent cohort replicated the association. The sequencing pipeline was judged likely to have produced a cluster of highly shared sequence variants as a technical artifact. A later analysis found that HLA-associated TCR beta chains were more clonally expanded and had lower generation probabilities than equally common non-associated chains. Assigning TCR associations to individual alleles was difficult when HLA alleles, especially DR and DQ, strongly co-occurred. The 87-base-pair reads could not distinguish some IMGT-functional V segments, including TRBV6-2 and TRBV6-3, so those segments were excluded. Presence/absence analyses assumed roughly uniform sequencing depth across donors, an assumption that may not hold. A later genetic analysis reported fewer N-insertions in productive TCRs among donors in an Asian-associated ancestry cluster than the roughly 700-donor mean. A later analysis reported that several top co-occurrence clusters appeared linked to parvovirus B19, influenza, CMV and Epstein-Barr virus. In an earlier analysis of some 500 of the donors, most TCR beta V segments appeared in productive rearrangements about 87% or about 30% of the time, broadly matching IMGT annotations. Most CMV-associated TCR beta chains appeared to be HLA-restricted in a later analysis, and the HLA associations seemed to be driven largely by CMV exposure. Correlated functional status among segregating V segments might reflect linkage disequilibrium, but an unknown experimental factor could not be ruled out. According to the authors, the approach could potentially be generalized to other disease states and immunological phenotypes. A further reported finding was that TCR beta sequences accurately predicted the HLA-A and HLA-B alleles for most subjects in the first cohort. Because counts were too low, more than 15 rarely observed V segments, including chromosome 9 orphons, were excluded from the earlier analysis of several hundred of the donors. In the study, around 160 TCR beta chains were listed as associated with cytomegalovirus. In a later analysis, more than 15,000 TCR beta sequences were associated with specific HLA alleles at a false discovery rate of 0.05.

At the junction V is shortened by 0 bases and J by 7 bases; bases outside the gene matches: 7. The germline V gene sets CDR1 to LGHNA and CDR2 to YSLEER. Its CDR3 holds 16 amino acids, cysteine through phenylalanine. The entry retains the CDR3 DNA only, 48 bases that are in frame from base 1. Library creation used the immunoSEQ multiplex PCR assay. For the multiplex PCR, a mixture combining 60 forward primers for TCR Vbeta segments and 13 reverse primers for TCR Jbeta segments was used. The CDR3 region of rearranged TCR beta genes was amplified from genomic DNA by a multiplex PCR assay. On the Illumina HiSeq System, the amplified TCR beta libraries were sequenced as 87-base-pair reads. Concerning the study's data processing: Across the 670 or so repertoires, a later analysis counted 80 million or so unique TCR beta chains, around 10 million of which were shared by at least two donors. To remove PCR and sequencing errors, raw reads were error-corrected and collapsed into unique sequences using a nearest-neighbor algorithm that merged closely related sequences. To assign V, D and J gene segments, CDR3 sequences were aligned to IMGT reference sequences. For a sequence to be retained, a match of at least six nucleotides was required to both a V gene segment and a J gene segment. Rearrangements were called productive when the CDR3 lacked stop codons and stayed in frame with V and J; all others were non-productive. CDR3 was defined according to IMGT convention as the region running from the second conserved V-encoded cysteine to the conserved J-encoded phenylalanine. The earlier analysis of approximately 590 of the donors excluded any sequence lacking an unambiguous match to a single V gene segment. An earlier analysis of some 610 of the donors called V segments functional above 56.7% productive rearrangements and segregating when the between-donor standard deviation exceeded 5%. A statistical classification framework was built to diagnose cytomegalovirus status from the catalog of TCR beta chain sequences. In a later analysis, V and J genes were assigned by comparing TCR nucleotide sequences against IMGT/GENE-DB human TR gene sequences. The TCRdist pipeline was used in a later analysis to assign CDR3 sequences and most-parsimonious VDJ recombination scenarios. In a later analysis, every TCR beta chain was defined by the combination of its CDR3 amino acid sequence and its V-gene family, and reads without a unique V-gene family were dropped. A later analysis removed 550 to 700 highly shared, low-generation-probability nucleotide sequences to deal with suspected cross-contamination and a sequencing artifact. In a later analysis, a clonal expansion index for each public chain was calculated from normalized within-repertoire ranks of inferred template counts. In a later analysis, generation probabilities were computed with a VDJ recombination model fitted to out-of-frame rearrangements, and the resulting probabilities were checked against IGoR. In a later analysis, hypergeometric tests were used to score TCR-TCR, TCR-HLA and TCR-CMV co-occurrence, with a repertoire-size bias correction applied to TCR pairs. In a later analysis, false discovery rates were estimated by permuting HLA or CMV assignments 20 times. In a later analysis, co-occurring TCRs were grouped using DBSCAN, and TCRdist sequence similarity was added for clustering within HLA-allele-positive subsets. For co-occurrence clustering, repertoires with fewer than 30,000 or more than 120,000 public chains were excluded, along with about five repertoires with anomalous nucleotide sharing. TCRdb provides this immuneACCESS table in a form limited to in-frame rearrangements. Some clones are lacking; in checked studies, under half of them reflect an unresolved V gene, and why the rest are absent is not known. That table supplies the V and J calls and clone size; D and trimming were determined from the DNA. Recorded for this sample are 150,000 to 200,000 clones; almost 80% of them occurred a single time. Of the sample, less than 10% falls within the top ten clones.

The cohort comprised more than 550 healthy bone marrow donors. At the time of sampling, all cohort members were nominally healthy, though unrecorded immune exposures were likely present. The donor tested CMV seropositive, placing the donor among the 250 to 300 seropositive members of the cohort. Each donor provided a peripheral blood sample, and peripheral blood mononuclear cells were used for TCR beta sequencing. The Qiagen DNeasy Blood Extraction Kit was used to extract genomic DNA from the blood cell samples. The V and J segments used are TRBV4-3 and TRBJ2-1; 9 of the junction bases match TRBD2. Sequencing was done on a sample of PBMCs. This clonotype was sampled from a young man in good health and CMV-seropositive. The DNA sequence follows: TGCGCCAGCAGCCAAGATCGAGCGGGAGGTGCGAATGAGCAGTTCTTC. Its translation is CASSQDRAGGANEQFF.